What follows are 18 T cell receptor beta chains derived from one specimen sequenced in a study of monozygotic twins with inflammatory bowel disease. Reanalyzing the 5' RACE reads, TCRdb keeps one entry per CDR3 protein, without DNA. This sample's table reports approximately 140,000 distinct CDR3 sequences. Material: blood. The receptors originated from a human donor with ulcerative colitis or Crohn's disease, or a healthy co-twin of an affected twin (not recorded which).

The chain has TRBV11-2 and TRBJ2-6; TCRdb lists TRBD2, though no DNA is available to test this call. Germline V gene sequence: CDR1 SGHAT, CDR2 FQNNGV. CDR3 length: 18 residues. The CDR3 region is CASSLMWGPPSGANVLTF.

The rearrangement links TRBV7-2 to TRBJ1-3. Germline lookup yields CDR1 SGHTA and CDR2 FQGNSA. The CDR3 covers 15 residues. The CDR3 region is CASSYRRVSGNTIYF.

The chain recombines TRBV6-1 with TRBJ2-2. Germline V gene data show CDR1 as MNHNS and CDR2 as SASEGT. This CDR3 contains 14 residues. This chain's CDR3 is CASVYQANTGELFF.

This rearrangement joins TRBV7-6 to TRBJ2-1. Germline V lookup: CDR1 SGHVS, CDR2 FNYEAQ. CDR3 length: 12 residues. The CDR3 region is CASSLLSDEQFF.

This sequence joins TRBV20-1 and TRBJ1-5; lacking DNA, the TRBD1 call made by TCRdb goes unchecked. This CDR3 contains 13 residues. Germline assignment: CDR1 DFQATT and CDR2 SNEGSKA (reference sequence). Here the CDR3 reads CSARVGGNQPQHF.

CDR3 residues: CASRLSGSIEAFF. This chain joins TRBV12-3 or TRBV12-4 and TRBJ1-1. This CDR3 comprises 13 residues.

The rearrangement links TRBV20-1 to TRBJ2-1. Germline CDR1 and CDR2: DFQATT and SNEGSKA (reference sequence). The CDR3 spans 15 residues. Here the CDR3 reads CSARDLAVGFNEQFF.

The rearrangement links TRBV19 to TRBJ1-1. Germline V gives CDR1 LNHDA, CDR2 SQIVND (reference sequence). The CDR3 loop spans 17 amino acids. Here the CDR3 reads CASTRGGVGVLNTEAFF.

The chain combines TRBV4-2 with TRBJ2-2. Germline V gives CDR1 LGHNA, CDR2 YNFKEQ. The CDR3 consists of 12 residues. Here the CDR3 reads CASSFGSGELFF.

The chain employs TRBV4-2 and TRBJ2-7; the TRBD1 assignment by TCRdb is unverifiable without DNA. There are 15 residues in the CDR3. From germline, CDR1 is LGHNA and CDR2 YNFKEQ. The CDR3 protein is CASSPTTGVSYEQYF.

The V gene is TRBV7-6, the J gene TRBJ1-1. The CDR3 has 14 residues. Per the germline V gene, CDR1 is SGHVS and CDR2 is FNYEAQ. The CDR3: CASSPAWGNTEAFF.

The gene calls are TRBV7-2 and TRBJ2-1; TCRdb reports TRBD2, a call that lacks DNA to check it against. The CDR3 is made up of 17 amino acids. Germline-derived CDR1 and CDR2 are SGHTA and FQGNSA. The CDR3 protein is CASSAAGTSGGKNEQFF. Drawing the rest from reference TRBV7-2 and TRBJ2-1, the complete variable domain is GAGVSQSPSNKVTEKGKDVELRCDPISGHTALYWYRQSLGQGLEFLIYFQGNSAPDKSGLPSDRFSAERTGGSVSTLTIQRTQQEDSAVYLCASSAAGTSGGKNEQFFGPGTRLTVL.

The V call is TRBV7-2, the J call TRBJ2-7; TCRdb returns TRBD1, unconfirmable since there is no DNA. The CDR3 extends over 15 amino acids. The V gene's germline CDR1 is SGHTA and CDR2 FQGNSA. The CDR3 region is CASSFSGTGAYEQYF.

CDR3: CASSPRTGGGTDTQYF. This rearrangement joins TRBV7-2 to TRBJ2-3; as DNA is missing, the TRBD1 call by TCRdb cannot be tested. The CDR3 extends over 16 amino acids. Germline-derived CDR1 and CDR2 are SGHTA and FQGNSA. Variable domain in full (rest from reference TRBV7-2 and TRBJ2-3): GAGVSQSPSNKVTEKGKDVELRCDPISGHTALYWYRQSLGQGLEFLIYFQGNSAPDKSGLPSDRFSAERTGGSVSTLTIQRTQQEDSAVYLCASSPRTGGGTDTQYFGPGTRLTVL.

CDR3 sequence reads: CATSEPQGLAYNEQFF. V and J are TRBV24-1 and TRBJ2-1; with no DNA, the TCRdb D assignment of TRBD1 cannot be verified. Germline V gives CDR1 KGHDR, CDR2 SFDVKD. This CDR3 comprises 16 residues.

This chain connects TRBV27 to TRBJ1-1. Germline values: CDR1 MNHEY, CDR2 SMNVEV (reference sequence). This CDR3 spans 14 amino acids. The CDR3 sequence is CASSLRGLNTEAFF.

The chain carries TRBV4-3 and TRBJ1-1. This CDR3 has 14 residues. Germline values: CDR1 LGHNA, CDR2 YSLEER. The CDR3 region is CASSQERASTEAFF.

This sequence joins TRBV12-3 or TRBV12-4 and TRBJ2-7; there is no DNA to check the TCRdb D call of TRBD1. The CDR3 consists of 15 residues. The CDR3 region is CASSLKGRPNYEQYF.